These 15 T cell receptor beta chains share one sample of origin, sequenced in a study of T-cell memory formation after mild COVID-19. A single record per CDR3 protein comes from TCRdb applying MiXCR to the 5' RACE reads. Of 250,000 to 350,000 distinct CDR3 sequences listed, 15% to 20% were seen once; the top ten hold around 20%. The sequencing input was PBMCs or a T cell subset sorted from them (not recorded which). All receptors derive from a man between 18 and 29 years old who had mild COVID-19 (a few samples of this study predate the infection). Cell type and time point are not known.

This clonotype was seen a few times. This rearrangement joins TRBV20-1 to TRBJ2-5; TRBD2 matches 7 bases. CDR3 length: 15 residues. Germline trimming cut 6 bases from V and 5 bases from J; bases unmatched to any gene: 15. Germline loops: CDR1 DFQATT, CDR2 SNEGSKA (reference sequence). CDR3 amino acids: CSARLAGWPGETQYF. CDR3 nucleotides: TGCAGTGCACGGTTAGCGGGCTGGCCGGGGGAGACCCAGTACTTC.

This clonotype was seen a few times. The chain couples TRBV29-1 to TRBJ2-1, with D uncertain. With 2 bases removed from V and 10 bases from J, the gap between germline ends came to 9 bases. The CDR3 loop spans 11 amino acids. CDR1 is SQVTM and CDR2 is ANQGSEA in the germline V gene. The CDR3 region has the DNA TGCAGCGTTGAAAGAGGCCGGGAGCAGTTCTTC. It is translated as CSVERGREQFF.

Concerning this clonotype itself: A read error may account for a junction end that differs from germline. The chain combines TRBV2 with TRBJ1-2; possibly TRBD1 for D (6 bases). Germline V lookup: CDR1 SNHLY, CDR2 FYNNEI. CDR3 length equals 15 residues. CDR3 loop: CASSVRDTSNCGYTF. The CDR3 DNA follows: TGTGCCAGCAGTGTTCGGGACACATCTAACTGTGGCTACACCTTC.

The V and J genes are TRBV12-3 or TRBV12-4 and TRBJ1-5, with D maybe TRBD1 (6 bases). V was trimmed by 1 base and J by 7 bases, leaving 14 bases between them. The CDR3 extends over 15 amino acids. The CDR3 DNA reads TGTGCCAGCAGTTTAGGGCAGGGGCAGGGGCAGCCCCAGCATTTT. It yields the protein CASSLGQGQGQPQHF.

The rearrangement joins TRBV7-2 to TRBJ1-5, with unresolved D. The CDR3 is 15 amino acids. Trimming shortened V by 6 bases and J by 6 bases, and 18 bases separated the two germline ends. Germline V CDR1 and CDR2: SGHTA, FQGNSA. Here the CDR3 DNA reads TGTGCCAGCAGGCTACTTTCAGGAGGGCCTCAGCCCCAGCATTTT. Translated: CASRLLSGGPQPQHF.

A few counts support this clonotype. The rearrangement joins TRBV14 to TRBJ2-3; possibly TRBD2 for D (5 bases). V lost 2 bases, J lost 6 bases, and 18 bases lay in between. Per the germline V gene, CDR1 is SGHDN and CDR2 is FVKESK. The CDR3 has 16 residues. The CDR3 nucleotides are TGTGCCAGCAGCCAACTTCCCGGGATACGGTCCGATACGCAGTATTTT. Translated, it gives CASSQLPGIRSDTQYF.

This clonotype was detected a few times. The chain employs TRBV20-1 and TRBJ2-5; D is tentatively TRBD1 or TRBD2 (5 bases each). The CDR3 runs to 14 residues. The ends were cut back, 1 base at V and 4 bases at J, with 13 bases in the middle. Germline CDR1 is DFQATT and CDR2 is SNEGSKA (reference sequence). CDR3 sequence (DNA): TGCAGTGCTAGAGTCGGTGGGGGTCGAGAGACCCAGTACTTC. It yields the protein CSARVGGGRETQYF.

This clonotype occurred a few times. This rearrangement joins TRBV4-3 to TRBJ2-5; maybe TRBD1 (6 bases). The CDR3 sequence is 16 residues long. Trimming cost V 3 bases and J 0 bases, with 14 bases left between them. CDR1 and CDR2 from the germline V gene are LGHNA and YSLEER. CDR3: CASSQGWDKYQETQYF. CDR3 nucleotides: TGCGCCAGCAGCCAGGGTTGGGACAAGTACCAAGAGACCCAGTACTTC.

The chain employs TRBV12-3 or TRBV12-4 and TRBJ1-2, with unresolved D. The CDR3 is 13 amino acids. Trimming stripped 6 bases from V and 4 bases from J, with 12 bases between. CDR3 in amino acids: CASRSGRVYGYTF. CDR3 DNA: TGTGCCAGCAGAAGCGGACGGGTCTATGGCTACACCTTC.

The J gene is TRBJ1-1, the V gene TRBV4-3; tentatively, D is TRBD1 (5 bases). This CDR3 has 15 residues. The germline V gene encodes CDR1 LGHNA and CDR2 YSLEER. V lost 6 bases to trimming and J lost 0 bases, with 14 bases between them. In DNA form, the CDR3 reads TGCGCCAGCAGTCCCCTCGGGGGGGTGAACACTGAAGCTTTCTTT. Translation gives CASSPLGGVNTEAFF.

This clonotype was detected only a few times. The chain is built from TRBV2 and TRBJ2-2; D might be TRBD1 (5 bases). V gave up 6 bases and J gave up 1 base, with 15 bases separating them. The CDR3 consists of 16 residues. Germline values: CDR1 SNHLY, CDR2 FYNNEI. In DNA form, the CDR3 reads TGTGCCAGCAGGGCCCGGGCCCAGGGGAACACCGGGGAGCTGTTTTTT. Translated: CASRARAQGNTGELFF. Drawing the rest from reference TRBV2 and TRBJ2-2, the complete variable domain is EPEVTQTPSHQVTQMGQEVILRCVPISNHLYFYWYRQILGQKVEFLVSFYNNEISEKSEIFDDQFSVERPDGSNFTLKIRSTKLEDSAMYFCASRARAQGNTGELFFGEGSRLTVL.

This clonotype was picked up many times. This chain joins TRBV7-3 and TRBJ2-2; D may be TRBD1 (7 bases). CDR3 length: 15 residues. With 4 bases removed from V and 4 bases from J, the gap between germline ends came to 13 bases. Germline loops: CDR1 SGHTA, CDR2 FQGTGA. The DNA for the CDR3 is TGTGCCAGCAGCTCATCCCAGGGGGGCACCGGGGAGCTGTTTTTT. It translates to CASSSSQGGTGELFF.

This clonotype has just a few counts. The V and J genes are TRBV29-1 and TRBJ2-7, with 7 bases matching TRBD1. The length of the CDR3 is 13 residues. V shed 5 bases, J shed 1 base, and the junction held 5 bases outside the gene matches. Germline CDR1 is SQVTM and CDR2 is ANQGSEA. CDR3 residues: CSVTGDSSYEQYF. For the CDR3, the DNA is TGCAGCGTTACTGGGGACAGTTCCTACGAGCAGTACTTC.

The chain joins TRBV11-2 to TRBJ2-3; 7 nucleotides line up with TRBD1. The CDR3 sequence is 16 residues long. With V trimmed by 2 bases and J by 0 bases, 5 bases remained unmatched. CDR1 SGHAT and CDR2 FQNNGV come from the germline V gene. For the CDR3, the DNA is TGTGCCAGCAGCTTAACCGGGACAGCTAGCACAGATACGCAGTATTTT. This sequence encodes CASSLTGTASTDTQYF. Using reference TRBV11-2 and TRBJ2-3 for the parts outside the CDR3, the full variable domain is EAGVAQSPRYKIIEKRQSVAFWCNPISGHATLYWYQQILGQGPKLLIQFQNNGVVDDSQLPKDRFSAERLKGVDSTLKIQPAKLEDSAVYLCASSLTGTASTDTQYFGPGTRLTVL.

This rearrangement joins TRBV28 to TRBJ1-5; the D gene is possibly TRBD1 (6 bases). Trimming took 4 bases from V and 5 from J, leaving 15 bases between them. This CDR3 is 15 amino acids long. In germline, CDR1 is MDHEN, CDR2 SYDVKM. CDR3 sequence reads: CASSYLTGSDQPQHF. CDR3 sequence (DNA): TGTGCCAGCAGTTACTTAACAGGGTCGGATCAGCCCCAGCATTTT.